One sample yielded the 29 T cell receptor beta chains listed below, sequenced in a study of post-analysis software for immune sequencing data. Study-wide findings and caveats: The five TRBV segments detected at higher frequency in patients than in controls included TRBV5-6, TRBV5-1 and TRBV20-1.

Each TCR beta cDNA library carried unique molecular identifiers. TCRdb ran MiXCR on the PCR reads and lists one entry per CDR3 protein. Of 170,000 or so distinct CDR3 sequences listed, 25% to 35% are singletons. Their cognate antigens are unknown. Sequences were obtained from blood. The receptors were sampled from a girl aged 5 to 17 with multiple sclerosis.

This clonotype was seen a few times. The chain carries TRBV5-1 and TRBJ2-4, with a possible D match to TRBD1 (6 bases). The V end was cut by 2 bases, the J end by 0 bases, with 9 bases between. This CDR3 comprises 15 residues. Germline V gives CDR1 SGHRS, CDR2 YFSETQ. In nucleotides, the CDR3 is TGCGCCAGCAGCTTTGGCAGGGGAGCCAAAAACATTCAGTACTTC. Translated: CASSFGRGAKNIQYF.

The chain has TRBV7-9 and TRBJ2-1, with 8 bases identical to TRBD1. The germline gives CDR1 SEHNR, CDR2 FQNEAQ (reference sequence). The CDR3 is 15 amino acids. The V gene end was trimmed by 4 bases and the J gene end by 6 bases; junction bases not matched to a gene: 8. CDR3 nucleotides: TGTGCCAGCAGCTCCGGGACAGGAGATGCCAATGAGCAGTTCTTC. It codes for CASSSGTGDANEQFF.

The chain recombines TRBV28 with TRBJ2-7; 9 bases map to TRBD2. V lost 5 bases and J lost 2; bases outside the gene matches: 7. The CDR3 consists of 15 residues. The germline CDR1 and CDR2 sequences are MDHEN and SYDVKM. Here the CDR3 DNA reads TGTGCCAGCAGTCCCCGTAGCGGGAGAACCTACGAGCAGTACTTC. It encodes CASSPRSGRTYEQYF. Complete variable domain (other parts from reference TRBV28 and TRBJ2-7): DVKVTQSSRYLVKRTGEKVFLECVQDMDHENMFWYRQDPGLGLRLIYFSYDVKMKEKGDIPEGYSVSREKKERFSLILESASTNQTSMYLCASSPRSGRTYEQYFGPGTRLTVT.

This clonotype was seen at least ten times. A much larger clonotype is one base distant, so this may be a read error. The V gene is TRBV5-1, the J gene TRBJ1-6; D remains ambiguous. Germline values: CDR1 SGHRS, CDR2 YFSETQ. This CDR3 is built from 16 residues. The CDR3 is CASSLSWDSLNSPPHF. CDR3 bases: TGCGCCAGCAGCTTGAGTTGGGATTCGCTGAATTCACCCCCCCACTTT. Full variable domain (rest looked up from reference TRBV5-1 and TRBJ1-6): KAGVTQTPRYLIKTRGQQVTLSCSPISGHRSVSWYQQTPGQGLQFLFEYFSETQRNKGNFPGRFSGRQFSNSRSEMNVSTLELGDSALYLCASSLSWDSLNSPPHFGNGTRLTVT.

A few counts support this clonotype. V usage is TRBV9 and J usage is TRBJ2-1; D is perhaps TRBD2 (6 bases). TRBJ2-7 matches the DNA end more closely, so the J call is doubtful. The CDR3 has 15 residues. CDR1 and CDR2 from the germline V gene are SGDLS and YYNGEE. The CDR3 sequence is CASSLGAGTYNEQYF. The CDR3 DNA sequence: TGTGCCAGCAGCCTCGGTGCGGGAACCTACAATGAGCAGTACTTC.

Regarding this clonotype: A much more abundant neighbour one base away suggests this may be a read error. The CDR3 DNA sequence: TGCGCCAGCAGCACAGGGACTAGCGGAGCCCTCTCCGATGAGCAGTACTTC. The encoded protein is CASSTGTSGALSDEQYF. The genes are TRBV5-1 and TRBJ2-5, with TRBD2 matching 11 bases. The CDR3 is made up of 17 amino acids. Germline lookup yields CDR1 SGHRS and CDR2 YFSETQ. J was trimmed by 11 bases and V by 4 bases; bases with no gene match: 19.

This chain uses TRBV14 with TRBJ1-3; D gene unclear. The ends were cut back, 1 base at V and 1 base at J, with 8 bases in the middle. This CDR3 has 15 residues. Germline V gene data show CDR1 as SGHDN and CDR2 as FVKESK. The CDR3: CASSQGRVSGNTIYF. In nucleotides, the CDR3 is TGTGCCAGCAGCCAAGGTCGAGTTTCTGGAAACACCATATATTTT. The whole variable domain, filled in from reference TRBV14 and TRBJ1-3, reads EAGVTQFPSHSVIEKGQTVTLRCDPISGHDNLYWYRRVMGKEIKFLLHFVKESKQDESGMPNNRFLAERTGGTYSTLKVQPAELEDSGVYFCASSQGRVSGNTIYFGEGSWLTVV.

In this sample, this clonotype turned up many times. V is TRBV20-1 and J is TRBJ2-1; 7 bases line up with TRBD2. V lost 0 bases and J lost 9; bases outside the gene matches: 11. Germline assignment: CDR1 DFQATT and CDR2 SNEGSKA (reference sequence). The CDR3 totals 15 residues. The CDR3 loop reads CSARDRRDGGSEQFF. CDR3 coding DNA: TGCAGTGCTAGAGATCGACGGGACGGCGGGAGTGAGCAGTTCTTC.

This clonotype was found many times. The chain recombines TRBV29-1 with TRBJ1-1, with D possibly TRBD1 on 5 matching bases. The CDR3 is 14 amino acids. Germline CDR1 and CDR2: SQVTM and ANQGSEA. Trimming removed 4 bases from V and 5 bases from J, with 17 bases in between. The CDR3, as DNA: TGCAGCGTTGGCACCAGGGCACGACTGACTGAAGCTTTCTTT. Translated, it gives CSVGTRARLTEAFF.

This clonotype showed up just a few times. This chain joins TRBV28 and TRBJ1-1; tentatively, D is TRBD1 (5 bases). CDR3 length: 14 amino acids. V lost 7 bases and J 3 bases, leaving 15 bases between the germline ends. The germline V gene has CDR1 MDHEN and CDR2 SYDVKM. CDR3 residues: CASKPFGGHTEAFF. For the CDR3, the DNA is TGTGCCAGCAAACCTTTCGGGGGTCACACTGAAGCTTTCTTT. Variable domain in full (rest from reference TRBV28 and TRBJ1-1): DVKVTQSSRYLVKRTGEKVFLECVQDMDHENMFWYRQDPGLGLRLIYFSYDVKMKEKGDIPEGYSVSREKKERFSLILESASTNQTSMYLCASKPFGGHTEAFFGQGTRLTVV.

A word on this clonotype: Possible read error: a much larger clone is one base away. The V call is TRBV15, the J call TRBJ1-2; 9 bases align to TRBD1. CDR3 size: 14 residues. CDR1 is LNHNV and CDR2 is YYDKDF in the germline V gene (reference sequence). The CDR3 protein is CATSRGQGGNGHTF. CDR3 bases: TGTGCCACCAGCAGAGGACAGGGGGGCAATGGCCACACCTTC.

J is TRBJ1-1 and V is TRBV18; D remains unclear. The CDR3 length is 15 residues. In germline, CDR1 is KGHSH, CDR2 LQKENI. Trimming took 6 bases from V and 1 from J, leaving 15 bases between them. The CDR3 nucleotides are TGTGCCAGCTCCCGAGACAACATTGGGAACACTGAAGCTTTCTTT. Amino acids: CASSRDNIGNTEAFF.

V is TRBV21-1 and J is TRBJ2-7; the table's D gene call, TRBD1, was not cross checked with the DNA. TRBV21-1 is noted as a pseudogene. The CDR3 is made up of 12 amino acids. The CDR3 reads CAGSPRGYEQYF. DNA of the CDR3: TGTGCCGGCAGCCCAAGGGGCTACGAGCAGTACTTC.

This clonotype was detected ten times or more. The chain links TRBV29-1 to TRBJ2-3, with 7 bases fitting TRBD1. J was trimmed by 0 bases and V by 1 base; bases with no gene match: 4. Germline V CDR1 and CDR2: SQVTM, ANQGSEA. The CDR3 length is 15 residues. The DNA of the CDR3 is TGCAGCGTTGAAGGTTACAGGGGTAGCACAGATACGCAGTATTTT. Translating gives CSVEGYRGSTDTQYF.

V is TRBV29-1 and J is TRBJ2-7, with TRBD2 matching over 7 bases. With the DNA end fitting TRBJ2-5 better, the J assignment may be wrong. This CDR3 region has 15 residues. CDR1 is SQVTM and CDR2 is ANQGSEA in the germline V gene. The CDR3 here is CSVGQHAGVQETQYF. CDR3 nucleotide sequence: TGCAGCGTTGGACAGCATGCGGGGGTACAAGAGACCCAGTACTTC.

This clonotype was picked up many times. The genes are TRBV11-2 and TRBJ2-7, with D possibly being TRBD1 or TRBD2 (5 bases each). Germline V gene data show CDR1 as SGHAT and CDR2 as FQNNGV. Deletions cut 2 bases from V and 4 bases from J, with 18 bases between. There are 16 residues in the CDR3. The CDR3 bases are TGTGCCAGCAGCTTACCCCGGGACCCCGTATTTTACGAGCAGTACTTC. Translating gives CASSLPRDPVFYEQYF.

This clonotype was seen more than once but under ten times. The V call is TRBV25-1, the J call TRBJ2-1, with 7 bases fitting TRBD2. CDR3 length: 14 residues. Unmatched junction bases numbered 9, after V lost 8 bases and J lost 5 bases. Germline V lookup: CDR1 MGHDK, CDR2 SYGVNS. CDR3 sequence reads: CASSIGGGNNEQFF. In DNA form, the CDR3 reads TGTGCCAGCTCGATTGGGGGGGGGAACAATGAGCAGTTCTTC. The entire variable domain, with the rest obtained from reference TRBV25-1 and TRBJ2-1, is as follows: EADIYQTPRYLVIGTGKKITLECSQTMGHDKMYWYQQDPGMELHLIHYSYGVNSTEKGDLSSESTVSRIRTEHFPLTLESARPSHTSQYLCASSIGGGNNEQFFGPGTRLTVL.

Concerning this clonotype: With a much larger clone just one base away, this may be a read error. V is TRBV12-3 or TRBV12-4 and J is TRBJ1-2; 7 bases fit TRBD1. The CDR3 totals 15 residues. CDR3 residues: CASSLNDRAVRGSTF. CDR3 in DNA: TGTGCCAGCAGTTTAAACGACAGGGCGGTCAGGGGCTCCACCTTC.

The chain links TRBV5-6 to TRBJ1-1, with D perhaps TRBD1 (6 bases). The CDR3 totals 14 residues. V was clipped by 4 bases and J by 2 bases, with 12 bases between them. The germline CDR1 and CDR2 sequences are SGHDT and YYEEEE. CDR3 region: CASSTTGFNTEAFF. In DNA form, the CDR3 reads TGTGCCAGCAGCACCACAGGGTTTAACACTGAAGCTTTCTTT. Full variable domain (remainder filled in from reference TRBV5-6 and TRBJ1-1): DAGVTQSPTHLIKTRGQQVTLRCSPKSGHDTVSWYQQALGQGPQFIFQYYEEEERQRGNFPDRFSGHQFPNYSSELNVNALLLGDSALYLCASSTTGFNTEAFFGQGTRLTVV.

The chain combines TRBV27 with TRBJ1-1; 8 bases agree with TRBD1. In germline, CDR1 is MNHEY, CDR2 SMNVEV (reference sequence). The trim removed 6 bases at V and 1 base at J, leaving 13 bases unmatched. CDR3 size: 17 residues. DNA for the CDR3: TGTGCCAGCAGAACCACAGGGGGGCCCTTAGGGAACACTGAAGCTTTCTTT. It encodes CASRTTGGPLGNTEAFF.

V is TRBV12-3 or TRBV12-4 and J is TRBJ1-2, with 8 bases that match TRBD1. V gave up 5 bases and J gave up 4 bases; unmatched junction bases: 12. This CDR3 comprises 16 residues. In DNA, the CDR3 is TGTGCCAGCAGTCCCGCGGACAGGGCCAGCGGCTATGGCTACACCTTC. It specifies CASSPADRASGYGYTF.

This chain uses TRBV9 with TRBJ2-1; D is ambiguous. TRBJ2-7 explains the end of the DNA better; the J call may be wrong. Germline V gene lookup returns CDR1 SGDLS and CDR2 YYNGEE. The CDR3 runs to 16 residues. CDR3 DNA sequence: TGTGCCAACACCGTTGGCAAGGAACTCGGCCTCAATGAGCAGTACTTC. Translated: CANTVGKELGLNEQYF.

This chain joins TRBV19 and TRBJ2-4, with D possibly called TRBD1 or TRBD2 (7 bases each). V was pared by 5 bases and J by 1 base, with 12 bases between. Germline CDR1 LNHDA, CDR2 SQIVND (reference sequence). CDR3 length equals 15 residues. CDR3 DNA sequence: TGTGCCAGTAGTGGGGGAGGGGGCGCCAAAAACATTCAGTACTTC. Protein product: CASSGGGGAKNIQYF.

With respect to this clonotype: Given a much more abundant clone one base away, this may be a read error. The chain uses TRBV10-3 and TRBJ2-7; 7 bases agree with TRBD2. The CDR3 has 13 residues. In germline, CDR1 is ENHRY, CDR2 SYGVKD. This CDR3 reads CASSGVGGNEQYF. DNA for the CDR3: TGTGCCAGCAGTGGTGTCGGGGGGAACGAGCAGTACTTC.

This clonotype was recorded many times. The chain uses TRBV4-1 and TRBJ2-5; D may be TRBD2 (6 bases). V shed 1 base and J shed 5 bases, with 11 bases lying between them. Per the germline V gene, CDR1 is MGHRA and CDR2 is YSYEKL. CDR3 size: 14 residues. Here the CDR3 DNA reads TGCGCCAGCAGCCAAGCCGGGGGTTGGGAGACCCAGTACTTC. Amino acids: CASSQAGGWETQYF.

The rearrangement uses TRBV19 and TRBJ1-6; D not resolved. The germline gives CDR1 LNHDA, CDR2 SQIVND (reference sequence). Trimming removed 8 bases from V and 8 bases from J, with 7 bases in between. This CDR3 is 11 amino acids long. The CDR3 bases are TGTGCCAGTGGCGAGGATTCACCCCTCCACTTT. This translates into CASGEDSPLHF.

CDR3: CASSEARTGIYGYTF. CDR3 DNA: TGTGCCAGCAGTGAAGCGCGGACAGGGATCTATGGCTACACCTTC. The chain carries TRBV6-1 and TRBJ1-2; 8 nucleotides line up with TRBD1. V shed 0 bases, J shed 4 bases, and the junction held 4 bases outside the gene matches. Germline V CDR1 and CDR2: MNHNS, SASEGT. The CDR3 is 15 residues long.

The rearrangement joins TRBV5-1 to TRBJ2-5, with TRBD2 matching 8 bases. The CDR3 is 18 residues long. J gave up 5 bases and V 3 bases, and 18 bases lay outside the gene matches. CDR1 is SGHRS and CDR2 is YFSETQ in the germline V gene. The DNA for the CDR3 is TGCGCCAGCAGCTCGCCGATTTGGAGGCGGGAGGATAGGGAGACCCAGTACTTC. Translation gives CASSSPIWRREDRETQYF.

The V gene is TRBV28, the J gene TRBJ2-3; 11 bases agree with TRBD2. This CDR3 comprises 14 residues. V lost 7 bases and J lost 7; bases outside the gene matches: 7. Germline loops: CDR1 MDHEN, CDR2 SYDVKM. The CDR3 DNA is TGTGCCAGCACCACTAGCGGGAGTCTGTATACGCAGTATTTT. Protein: CASTTSGSLYTQYF.